The rows below give T cell receptor beta chains drawn from one sample of a study of blood T cell repertoires in COVID-19. The protocol was immunoSEQ multiplex PCR, while the TCRdb copy is restricted to in-frame clones and leaves out a portion. The sample contains 250,000 or so clones, approximately 85% of which appear only once. Sequences were obtained from PBMCs or T cells enriched from blood (not recorded which). These receptors came from a woman in her forties or fifties who had recovered from COVID-19. Each CDR3 is given with its conserved first and last residue. A D gene is named only where the DNA matches it firmly. Part of the rows lack a size; the others show once, few, many or a class for expanded clones.

clone size: -
D gene: -
J gene: TRBJ1-6
V gene: TRBV19
CDR3 DNA: TGTGCCAGTAGTATGTCAGTCTATAATTCACCCCTCCACTTT
CDR3 protein: CASSMSVYNSPLHF

clone size: -
D gene: TRBD1
J gene: TRBJ1-4
V gene: TRBV19
CDR3 DNA: TGTGCCAGTAGGTTACAGGGGGCAGGTGAAAAACTGTTTTTT
CDR3 protein: CASRLQGAGEKLFF

clone size: -
D gene: TRBD1
J gene: TRBJ1-2
V gene: TRBV7-3
CDR3 DNA: TGTGCCAGCAGCCCTAATGGACAGGGACGTGGCTACACCTTC
CDR3 protein: CASSPNGQGRGYTF

clone size: -
D gene: TRBD1
J gene: TRBJ1-5
V gene: TRBV2
CDR3 DNA: TGTGCCAGCAGCGGGGACAGGGGGCATGACAATCAGCCCCAGCATTTT
CDR3 protein: CASSGDRGHDNQPQHF

clone size: -
D gene: TRBD2
J gene: TRBJ2-1
V gene: TRBV9
CDR3 DNA: TGTGCCAGCAGCGTGACCGGGACTAGCAATGAGCAGTTCTTC
CDR3 protein: CASSVTGTSNEQFF

clone size: -
D gene: TRBD2
J gene: TRBJ2-3
V gene: TRBV28
CDR3 DNA: TGTGCCAGCAGTTTTTCGGGGGAGGGAGTCGTTACGCAGTATTTT
CDR3 protein: CASSFSGEGVVTQYF

clone size: -
D gene: -
J gene: TRBJ1-2
V gene: TRBV3-1/TRBV3-2
CDR3 DNA: TGTGCCAGCAGCTCACAGGGTAACTATGGCTACACCTTC
CDR3 protein: CASSSQGNYGYTF

clone size: -
D gene: -
J gene: TRBJ2-3
V gene: TRBV23-1
CDR3 DNA: TGCGCCAACCGGACAGCGACAGATACGCAGTATTTT
CDR3 protein: CANRTATDTQYF

clone size: -
D gene: -
J gene: TRBJ1-1
V gene: TRBV28
CDR3 DNA: TGTGCCAGTGAATTGCGCCGAATCGGACAGCCCGGGTCTGAAGCTTTCTTT
CDR3 protein: CASELRRIGQPGSEAFF

clone size: -
D gene: -
J gene: TRBJ2-1
V gene: TRBV5-1
CDR3 DNA: TGCGCCAGCAGCTTGACCGGGACACGCTCCTACAATGAGCAGTTCTTC
CDR3 protein: CASSLTGTRSYNEQFF

clone size: -
D gene: -
J gene: TRBJ2-3
V gene: TRBV27
CDR3 DNA: TGTGCCAGCAGTTTACTTTCCACAGATACGCAGTATTTT
CDR3 protein: CASSLLSTDTQYF

clone size: -
D gene: -
J gene: TRBJ2-3
V gene: TRBV12-3/TRBV12-4
CDR3 DNA: TGTGCCAGCAGTACCAGCCAGGGTACGCAGTATTTT
CDR3 protein: CASSTSQGTQYF

clone size: -
D gene: -
J gene: TRBJ2-2
V gene: TRBV5-6
CDR3 DNA: TGTGCCAGCAGCGAAACTAGGAACACCGGGGAGCTGTTTTTT
CDR3 protein: CASSETRNTGELFF

clone size: -
D gene: -
J gene: TRBJ1-5
V gene: TRBV7-8
CDR3 DNA: TGTGCCAGCAGCTTAGTGGCAGGGAGGTATAGCAATCAGCCCCAGCATTTT
CDR3 protein: CASSLVAGRYSNQPQHF

clone size: -
D gene: TRBD1
J gene: TRBJ1-1
V gene: TRBV28
CDR3 DNA: TGTGCCAGCAGTTGGGACAGCGAGATGAACACTGAAGCTTTCTTT
CDR3 protein: CASSWDSEMNTEAFF

clone size: -
D gene: TRBD1
J gene: TRBJ1-1
V gene: TRBV2
CDR3 DNA: TGTGCCAGCAGTAAACAGGGGCGAGACACTGAAGCTTTCTTT
CDR3 protein: CASSKQGRDTEAFF

clone size: -
D gene: -
J gene: TRBJ1-5
V gene: TRBV7-2
CDR3 DNA: TGTGCCAGCAGCTTAGAAGGGGGTGGCAATCAGCCCCAGCATTTT
CDR3 protein: CASSLEGGGNQPQHF

clone size: -
D gene: TRBD1
J gene: TRBJ1-1
V gene: TRBV7-8
CDR3 DNA: TGTGCCAGCAGCTGGGACAGGGCGGGCACTGAAGCTTTCTTT
CDR3 protein: CASSWDRAGTEAFF

clone size: -
D gene: -
J gene: TRBJ1-5
V gene: TRBV24-1
CDR3 DNA: TGTGCCACCCGAGATCAGCCCCAGCATTTT
CDR3 protein: CATRDQPQHF

clone size: -
D gene: TRBD1
J gene: TRBJ1-6
V gene: TRBV27
CDR3 DNA: TGTGCCAGCAGGTTCGGCACCGGGACAGGCAATTCACCCCTCCACTTT
CDR3 protein: CASRFGTGTGNSPLHF

clone size: -
D gene: TRBD1
J gene: TRBJ1-4
V gene: TRBV4-1
CDR3 DNA: TGCGCCAGCAGCCAGCCCGGGACAGGGGTAGAAAAACTGTTTTTT
CDR3 protein: CASSQPGTGVEKLFF

clone size: -
D gene: TRBD2
J gene: TRBJ2-7
V gene: TRBV5-1
CDR3 DNA: TGCGCCAGCAGCTTGGGACTAGCGGGCTCCTACGAGCAGTACTTC
CDR3 protein: CASSLGLAGSYEQYF

clone size: -
D gene: TRBD1
J gene: TRBJ2-7
V gene: TRBV9
CDR3 DNA: TGTGCCAGCAGCGTAGGGGACAGATCCTACGAGCAGTACTTC
CDR3 protein: CASSVGDRSYEQYF

clone size: -
D gene: TRBD1
J gene: TRBJ1-1
V gene: TRBV27
CDR3 DNA: TGTGCCAGCAGTTTACGGGGGACAGGGGTAAGTGGGACTGAAGCTTTCTTT
CDR3 protein: CASSLRGTGVSGTEAFF

clone size: -
D gene: -
J gene: TRBJ1-5
V gene: TRBV19
CDR3 DNA: TGTGCCAGTAGTACACAGGGCCATCAGCCCCAGCATTTT
CDR3 protein: CASSTQGHQPQHF

clone size: -
D gene: -
J gene: TRBJ1-2
V gene: TRBV6-5
CDR3 DNA: TGTGCCAGCAGTTACGATTGGGGGGGCTATGGCTACACCTTC
CDR3 protein: CASSYDWGGYGYTF

clone size: -
D gene: TRBD1
J gene: TRBJ2-7
V gene: TRBV7-9
CDR3 DNA: TGTGCCAGCAGCACCTCGACAGGGGGTTATATCAACGAGCAGTACTTC
CDR3 protein: CASSTSTGGYINEQYF

clone size: -
D gene: TRBD1
J gene: TRBJ2-3
V gene: TRBV27
CDR3 DNA: TGTGCCAGCCGGGACAGGGGGCGAAAGGACGTAGATACGCAGTATTTT
CDR3 protein: CASRDRGRKDVDTQYF

clone size: -
D gene: TRBD1
J gene: TRBJ2-1
V gene: TRBV11-3
CDR3 DNA: TGTGCCAGCAGCCTTTCAGGGGGCGGGGATGAGCAGTTCTTC
CDR3 protein: CASSLSGGGDEQFF

clone size: -
D gene: -
J gene: TRBJ2-1
V gene: TRBV3-1/TRBV3-2
CDR3 DNA: TGTGCCAGCAGCCAAGAACACCCAGCGGGCTCCTACAATGAGCAGTTCTTC
CDR3 protein: CASSQEHPAGSYNEQFF

clone size: -
D gene: TRBD1
J gene: TRBJ1-3
V gene: TRBV16
CDR3 DNA: TGTGCCAGCAGCCCCGGGACAGGGGTCTTCTCTGGAAACACCATATATTTT
CDR3 protein: CASSPGTGVFSGNTIYF

clone size: -
D gene: TRBD1
J gene: TRBJ1-2
V gene: TRBV7-8
CDR3 DNA: TGTGCCAGCAGCCCCAGGACAGGGGGTGGCTACACCTTC
CDR3 protein: CASSPRTGGGYTF

clone size: -
D gene: TRBD1
J gene: TRBJ2-2
V gene: TRBV5-4
CDR3 DNA: TGTGCCAGCAGCCAGACTAAGGGGGCGTACACCGGGGAGCTGTTTTTT
CDR3 protein: CASSQTKGAYTGELFF

clone size: -
D gene: -
J gene: TRBJ2-3
V gene: TRBV3-1/TRBV3-2
CDR3 DNA: TGTGCCAGCAGCTGGGCGGGGAAGGCAGATACGCAGTATTTT
CDR3 protein: CASSWAGKADTQYF

clone size: -
D gene: -
J gene: TRBJ1-4
V gene: TRBV5-4
CDR3 DNA: TGTGCCAGCAGCTTTAGACAGGCGGCAACTAATGAAAAACTGTTTTTT
CDR3 protein: CASSFRQAATNEKLFF

clone size: -
D gene: -
J gene: TRBJ2-5
V gene: TRBV11-2
CDR3 DNA: TGTGCCAGCAGCTTAGTACTAGCTGGGGAGACCCAGTACTTC
CDR3 protein: CASSLVLAGETQYF

clone size: -
D gene: TRBD1
J gene: TRBJ1-1
V gene: TRBV10-2
CDR3 DNA: TGCGCCAGCAGTGAGGTCGACAGGGACACTGAAGCTTTCTTT
CDR3 protein: CASSEVDRDTEAFF

clone size: -
D gene: TRBD2
J gene: TRBJ2-3
V gene: TRBV6-5
CDR3 DNA: TGTGCCAGCACTCGGACTAGCGCCATCACAGATACGCAGTATTTT
CDR3 protein: CASTRTSAITDTQYF

clone size: -
D gene: TRBD1
J gene: TRBJ2-5
V gene: TRBV19
CDR3 DNA: TGTGCCAGTAGTGGACAGGGGGAACGAGAGACCCAGTACTTC
CDR3 protein: CASSGQGERETQYF

clone size: -
D gene: -
J gene: TRBJ2-7
V gene: TRBV28
CDR3 DNA: TGTGCCAGCAGTTTAAGAGGGTCCGACGAGCAGTACTTC
CDR3 protein: CASSLRGSDEQYF

clone size: -
D gene: -
J gene: TRBJ2-5
V gene: TRBV9
CDR3 DNA: TGTGCCAGCAGCGATCTAGCCGCGCCCGGCGAGACCCAGTACTTC
CDR3 protein: CASSDLAAPGETQYF

clone size: -
D gene: TRBD1
J gene: TRBJ2-1
V gene: TRBV20-1
CDR3 DNA: TGCAGTGCTAGACAGGGGGATCAGTTCTTC
CDR3 protein: CSARQGDQFF

clone size: once
D gene: TRBD2
J gene: TRBJ2-7
V gene: TRBV11-2
CDR3 DNA: TGTGCCAGCAGCTTAGATCTGGGGAGGGCCTCCTACGAGCAGTACTTC
CDR3 protein: CASSLDLGRASYEQYF

clone size: -
D gene: TRBD1
J gene: TRBJ1-2
V gene: TRBV10-3
CDR3 DNA: TGTGCCATCAGTGAGATGGGACAGGGGAACTATGGCTACACCTTC
CDR3 protein: CAISEMGQGNYGYTF

clone size: -
D gene: -
J gene: TRBJ2-2
V gene: TRBV5-1
CDR3 DNA: TGCGCCAGCAGCTTTCTCCAGGTAGACACCGGGGAGCTGTTTTTT
CDR3 protein: CASSFLQVDTGELFF

clone size: -
D gene: -
J gene: TRBJ1-1
V gene: TRBV10-3
CDR3 DNA: TGTGCCATCAGTGTGGGGGGTTCGAACACTGAAGCTTTCTTT
CDR3 protein: CAISVGGSNTEAFF

clone size: -
D gene: -
J gene: TRBJ2-7
V gene: TRBV10-1
CDR3 DNA: TGCGCCAGCACCATGAAGGGGGTCGGGACAGAGCAGTACTTC
CDR3 protein: CASTMKGVGTEQYF

clone size: few
D gene: -
J gene: TRBJ1-1
V gene: TRBV5-1
CDR3 DNA: TGCGCCAGCAGCTTGGCGTTGGGGGCGCGACGGAACACTGAAGCTTTCTTT
CDR3 protein: CASSLALGARRNTEAFF

clone size: -
D gene: TRBD1
J gene: TRBJ1-1
V gene: TRBV2
CDR3 DNA: TGTGCCAGCACCTATACAGGGGACACTGAAGCTTTCTTT
CDR3 protein: CASTYTGDTEAFF

clone size: -
D gene: -
J gene: TRBJ2-2
V gene: TRBV6-1
CDR3 DNA: TGTGCCAGCAGTGACCGCAGTACCACCGCCGGGGAGCTGTTTTTT
CDR3 protein: CASSDRSTTAGELFF

clone size: -
D gene: TRBD2
J gene: TRBJ2-1
V gene: TRBV3-1/TRBV3-2
CDR3 DNA: TGTGCCAGCAGCCGATACGCTAGCGGTGGTTTTACAAATGAGCAGTTCTTC
CDR3 protein: CASSRYASGGFTNEQFF

clone size: -
D gene: TRBD1
J gene: TRBJ1-2
V gene: TRBV7-9
CDR3 DNA: TGTGCCAGCAGCCCGACAGGGAACTCTAACTATGGCTACACCTTC
CDR3 protein: CASSPTGNSNYGYTF

clone size: -
D gene: TRBD2
J gene: TRBJ2-7
V gene: TRBV7-9
CDR3 DNA: TGTGCCAGCAGCTTAGGGCGACTAGCGGGAGCTGAAGAGCAGTACTTC
CDR3 protein: CASSLGRLAGAEEQYF